This T cell receptor (beta chain) was sequenced for a study of blood T cell repertoires in COVID-19. Trimming at V came to 11 bases and at J to 0 bases, leaving 10 bases not matched to a gene. This CDR3 region has 16 residues. Germline CDR1 MRHNA, CDR2 SNTAGT. Sequenced by immunoSEQ multiplex PCR; TCRdb stores in-frame clones only, minus some. The sample consists of approximately 120,000 clones, around 76% of them appearing once. The chain couples TRBV6-4 to TRBJ2-4, with 10 bases matching TRBD1. The TCR sequence derives from a man older than 75 with COVID-19, enrolled during active disease. The material sequenced was peripheral blood. The CDR3 nucleotides read TGTGCCGGCCGGACAGGGGGAAAGGGAGCCAAAAACATTCAGTACTTC. It encodes CAGRTGGKGAKNIQYF.